This T cell receptor (beta chain) was captured by sequencing in a study of control samples from healthy donors and cancer patients. Some clones are missing from TCRdb's copy, which holds only in-frame ones; the method was immunoSEQ multiplex PCR. The sample has 84,000 or so clones, around 92% seen once. The CDR3 contains 12 residues. V gave up 2 bases and J gave up 8 bases, with 7 bases separating them. The specimen sequenced was blood. This chain connects TRBV12-3 or TRBV12-4 to TRBJ2-1; D is perhaps TRBD1 or TRBD2 (5 bases each). This sequence originates from a man aged 50-59 years in good health. The CDR3 here is CASSLMGDEQFF. The DNA of the CDR3 is TGTGCCAGCAGTTTAATGGGGGATGAGCAGTTCTTC.